Included here is one T cell receptor (beta chain) sequence, with context. Its antigen is still unknown. The method was immunoSEQ multiplex PCR; TCRdb's version includes in-frame clones alone and lacks a portion of them. The sample records some 130,000 clones, 75% to 95% being singletons. With V trimmed by 5 bases and J by 0 bases, 7 bases remained unmatched. The CDR3 extends over 16 amino acids. Germline V gene lookup returns CDR1 SGHNT and CDR2 YENEEA. The data derive from a study of T cell responses to AZD1222 COVID-19 vaccine. Points from the study as a whole: Researchers took repertoire samples only after the peak T cell response had come. The donor cohort was predominantly white British with a female majority, and clonal diversity may have been underestimated. The span of vaccine-associated CD4 TCRs extended across spike, with dominance at 160-218 and 743-854.

The source of this sequence is an adult in good health. The material sequenced was peripheral blood, taken on day 0 of AZD1222 vaccination. This rearrangement joins TRBV11-3 to TRBJ2-1, with 7 bases matching TRBD2. Here the CDR3 DNA reads TGTGCCAGCAGCGCCTACCTAGCGGTCTCCTACAATGAGCAGTTCTTC. Translation gives CASSAYLAVSYNEQFF.